This entry lists 21 T cell receptor beta chains sequenced from one sample in a study of identical twins. MiXCR, run by TCRdb on the 5' RACE reads, gives a single entry per CDR3 protein. The table has some 900,000 distinct CDR3 sequences, approximately 13% seen once. These sequences were also reported in another study, on yellow fever vaccine responses in identical twins.

Specimen: PBMCs. The receptors were gathered from a woman younger than 30 in good health.

This clonotype was counted a few times. The gene calls are TRBV6-1 and TRBJ1-2; D call uncertain. The germline V gene has CDR1 MNHNS and CDR2 SASEGT. The V end lost 2 bases, the J end lost 8 bases, and 6 bases lay between the germline ends. This CDR3 contains 11 residues. CDR3 region: CASSEQRGYTF. For the CDR3, the DNA is TGTGCCAGCAGTGAACAGCGGGGCTACACCTTC.

The chain combines TRBV12-3 or TRBV12-4 with TRBJ2-4; 11 bases map to TRBD2. Trimming cost V 6 bases and J 0 bases; bases outside gene matches: 10. This CDR3 has 18 amino acids. The CDR3 loop is CASSPPGLAVLAKNIQYF. Here the CDR3 DNA reads TGTGCCAGCAGCCCCCCGGGACTAGCGGTACTAGCCAAAAACATTCAGTACTTC.

This clonotype was counted only a few times. The chain joins TRBV15 to TRBJ1-1, with D possibly TRBD1 on 5 matching bases. Trimming took off 0 bases at V and 5 bases at J, with 13 bases between the two ends. CDR1 LNHNV and CDR2 YYDKDF come from the germline V gene (reference sequence). The CDR3 sequence is 15 residues long. The CDR3 nucleotides are TGTGCCACCAGCAGAGATCGGCAGGGCAATACTGAAGCTTTCTTT. It codes for CATSRDRQGNTEAFF.

V and J are TRBV11-2 and TRBJ1-1; D perhaps matches TRBD1 (6 bases). Germline loops: CDR1 SGHAT, CDR2 FQNNGV. The CDR3 extends over 17 amino acids. V shed 8 bases and J shed 3 bases, with 25 bases lying between them. Written as DNA, the CDR3 is TGTGCCAGCCATGGGAGGGGGGGCGTCTTCGCAGACACTGAAGCTTTCTTT. It yields the protein CASHGRGGVFADTEAFF.

The table lists this clonotype with a few counts. The chain has TRBV7-8 and TRBJ2-5, with a weak D call TRBD2 (5 bases). V lost 2 bases, J lost 1 base, and 14 bases lay in between. Germline lookup yields CDR1 SGHVS and CDR2 FQNEAQ. The CDR3 length is 16 residues. The DNA of the CDR3 is TGTGCCAGCAGCTTACGTTGGAGCGGCCTCCAAGAGACCCAGTACTTC. Its translation: CASSLRWSGLQETQYF.

V is TRBV12-3 or TRBV12-4 and J is TRBJ1-2, with unresolved D. V was clipped by 5 bases and J by 8 bases, with 21 bases between them. The CDR3 has 15 residues. The CDR3 coding sequence is TGTGCCAGCAGTCCCCCTGGACCGAGCTTGGGAGGCTACACCTTC. It translates to CASSPPGPSLGGYTF.

The chain links TRBV20-1 to TRBJ2-3; no firm D call. The CDR3 is 17 residues long. Trimming removed 0 bases at V and 2 bases at J, with 18 bases between. Germline CDR1 is DFQATT and CDR2 is SNEGSKA (reference sequence). The CDR3 here is CSARDGPGSINTDTQYF. DNA of the CDR3: TGCAGTGCTAGAGATGGTCCAGGTTCCATAAACACAGATACGCAGTATTTT.

The CDR3 nucleotides read TGTGCCAGCAGCCCTATGCGACTAGCGGGGGGGATTACCAATGAGCAGTTCTTC. As protein: CASSPMRLAGGITNEQFF. V is TRBV4-2 and J is TRBJ2-1; 14 bases agree with TRBD2. The V gene's germline CDR1 is LGHNA and CDR2 YNFKEQ. The length of the CDR3 is 18 residues. Germline trimming cut 4 bases from V and 6 bases from J; bases unmatched to any gene: 11.

This clonotype was seen a few times. This sequence joins TRBV7-9 and TRBJ2-1; TRBD2 aligns across 9 bases. Germline V gene lookup returns CDR1 SEHNR and CDR2 FQNEAQ (reference sequence). Trimming removed 4 bases from V and 5 bases from J; junction bases left unmatched: 9. The CDR3 spans 16 residues. CDR3 nucleotide sequence: TGTGCCAGCAGCTCAGCGGGAGGCCTCATTAACAATGAGCAGTTCTTC. Translation: CASSSAGGLINNEQFF.

CDR3 coding DNA: TGCAGCGTTGTCTGGACACTTGGCTACAATGAGCAGTTCTTC. Translation gives CSVVWTLGYNEQFF. The rearrangement links TRBV29-1 to TRBJ2-1; D is possibly TRBD1 (5 bases). Germline values: CDR1 SQVTM, CDR2 ANQGSEA. The CDR3 is 14 residues long. Between the trimmed V and J ends, which lost 4 bases and 3 bases, there was a span of 13 bases.

J is TRBJ2-1 and V is TRBV20-1; the D gene could be TRBD1 or TRBD2 (6 bases each). Trimming left V 1 base short and J 8 bases short, with 15 bases between. The CDR3 has 14 amino acids. CDR1 is DFQATT, CDR2 SNEGSKA, per germline (reference sequence). The CDR3 DNA sequence: TGCAGTGCTAGAGGTTGGGGGCCGGGGGATGAGCAGTTCTTC. Encoded protein: CSARGWGPGDEQFF.

The CDR3 protein is CATSDYSEQFF. In DNA form, the CDR3 reads TGTGCCACCAGTGATTACTCTGAGCAGTTCTTC. This rearrangement joins TRBV24-1 to TRBJ2-1; D is unresolved. With 2 bases removed from V and 9 bases from J, the gap between germline ends came to 4 bases. CDR1 is KGHDR and CDR2 is SFDVKD in the germline V gene. This CDR3 is built from 11 residues.

The chain links TRBV7-8 to TRBJ2-4, with 7 bases identical to TRBD1. Germline values: CDR1 SGHVS, CDR2 FQNEAQ. The CDR3 has 14 residues. After removal of 5 bases from V and 6 bases from J, the junction contained 7 bases not matched to a gene. CDR3 region: CASSPTGAGNIQYF. Written as DNA, the CDR3 is TGTGCCAGCAGCCCAACAGGGGCGGGAAACATTCAGTACTTC. Based on the CDR3 plus reference TRBV7-8 and TRBJ2-4, the full variable domain is GAGVSQSPRYKVAKRGQDVALRCDPISGHVSLFWYQQALGQGPEFLTYFQNEAQLDKSGLPSDRFFAERPEGSVSTLKIQRTQQEDSAVYLCASSPTGAGNIQYFGAGTRLSVL.

This clonotype was detected a few times. V usage is TRBV20-1 and J usage is TRBJ1-1, with D perhaps matching TRBD1 (5 bases). The germline CDR1 and CDR2 sequences are DFQATT and SNEGSKA (reference sequence). V dropped 0 bases and J dropped 0 bases, with 14 bases sitting between them. The CDR3 loop spans 16 amino acids. CDR3 nucleotide sequence: TGCAGTGCTAGAGATATGAGGGGCACCATGAACACTGAAGCTTTCTTT. It translates to CSARDMRGTMNTEAFF.

The genes are TRBV6-1 and TRBJ2-5; 8 bases map to TRBD1. CDR1 and CDR2 (germline): MNHNS, SASEGT. V gave up 6 bases and J gave up 5 bases; unmatched junction bases: 8. The CDR3 extends over 14 amino acids. CDR3 DNA sequence: TGTGCCAGCAGCAGACAGGGGTATCGGGAGACCCAGTACTTC. Translating gives CASSRQGYRETQYF.

The chain employs TRBV5-1 and TRBJ2-2; TRBD1 agrees at 9 bases. CDR3 length: 16 residues. Trimming took 2 bases from V and 1 from J; bases not matched to a gene: 3. Germline V gene sequence: CDR1 SGHRS, CDR2 YFSETQ. The CDR3: CASSFGGQGNTGELFF. As DNA, the CDR3 is TGCGCCAGCAGCTTTGGGGGACAGGGGAACACCGGGGAGCTGTTTTTT. The full variable domain, rest sourced from reference TRBV5-1 and TRBJ2-2, is KAGVTQTPRYLIKTRGQQVTLSCSPISGHRSVSWYQQTPGQGLQFLFEYFSETQRNKGNFPGRFSGRQFSNSRSEMNVSTLELGDSALYLCASSFGGQGNTGELFFGEGSRLTVL.

Only a few counts were recorded for this clonotype. CDR3 nucleotides: TGTGCCACCAGTGGTGCCGGACTGGGGACTGAAGCTTTCTTT. It translates to CATSGAGLGTEAFF. This rearrangement joins TRBV24-1 to TRBJ1-1, with unresolved D. The CDR3 covers 14 residues. Per the germline V gene, CDR1 is KGHDR and CDR2 is SFDVKD. Trimming cost V 5 bases and J 5 bases, with 14 bases left between them.

This clonotype was observed a few times. The chain employs TRBV12-3 or TRBV12-4 and TRBJ2-2; D may correspond to TRBD1 or TRBD2 (5 bases each). The CDR3 is made up of 17 amino acids. Trimming took 3 bases from V and 5 from J, leaving 19 bases between them. The chain's CDR3 is CASSFLSATWGTGELFF. CDR3 sequence (DNA): TGTGCCAGCAGTTTTCTTTCGGCAACTTGGGGGACCGGGGAGCTGTTTTTT.

CDR3 sequence (DNA): TGCGCCAGCAGCCAAGCGCCTAGCGGGCTAACCAAAAACATTCAGTACTTC. The encoded protein is CASSQAPSGLTKNIQYF. This sequence joins TRBV4-1 and TRBJ2-4, with 8 bases that match TRBD2. Germline values: CDR1 MGHRA, CDR2 YSYEKL. The CDR3 consists of 17 residues. V was clipped by 1 base and J by 2 bases; unmatched bases: 7.

V and J are TRBV12-3 or TRBV12-4 and TRBJ2-7; 10 bases are a match to TRBD2. J gave up 4 bases and V 6 bases, and 12 bases lay outside the gene matches. This CDR3 spans 16 amino acids. The CDR3 is CASSKQGASGSYEQYF. CDR3 DNA sequence: TGTGCCAGCAGCAAGCAGGGGGCTAGCGGGAGTTACGAGCAGTACTTC.

This clonotype has ten or more counts. The chain couples TRBV7-8 to TRBJ2-3; D gene ambiguous. Germline CDR1 reads SGHVS; CDR2 reads FQNEAQ. CDR3 size: 12 residues. Deletions cut 5 bases from V and 2 bases from J, with 5 bases between. As DNA, the CDR3 is TGTGCCAGCAGCCCCTTCACAGATACGCAGTATTTT. Translated, it gives CASSPFTDTQYF. The variable domain in full, with the rest retrieved from reference TRBV7-8 and TRBJ2-3, is GAGVSQSPRYKVAKRGQDVALRCDPISGHVSLFWYQQALGQGPEFLTYFQNEAQLDKSGLPSDRFFAERPEGSVSTLKIQRTQQEDSAVYLCASSPFTDTQYFGPGTRLTVL.